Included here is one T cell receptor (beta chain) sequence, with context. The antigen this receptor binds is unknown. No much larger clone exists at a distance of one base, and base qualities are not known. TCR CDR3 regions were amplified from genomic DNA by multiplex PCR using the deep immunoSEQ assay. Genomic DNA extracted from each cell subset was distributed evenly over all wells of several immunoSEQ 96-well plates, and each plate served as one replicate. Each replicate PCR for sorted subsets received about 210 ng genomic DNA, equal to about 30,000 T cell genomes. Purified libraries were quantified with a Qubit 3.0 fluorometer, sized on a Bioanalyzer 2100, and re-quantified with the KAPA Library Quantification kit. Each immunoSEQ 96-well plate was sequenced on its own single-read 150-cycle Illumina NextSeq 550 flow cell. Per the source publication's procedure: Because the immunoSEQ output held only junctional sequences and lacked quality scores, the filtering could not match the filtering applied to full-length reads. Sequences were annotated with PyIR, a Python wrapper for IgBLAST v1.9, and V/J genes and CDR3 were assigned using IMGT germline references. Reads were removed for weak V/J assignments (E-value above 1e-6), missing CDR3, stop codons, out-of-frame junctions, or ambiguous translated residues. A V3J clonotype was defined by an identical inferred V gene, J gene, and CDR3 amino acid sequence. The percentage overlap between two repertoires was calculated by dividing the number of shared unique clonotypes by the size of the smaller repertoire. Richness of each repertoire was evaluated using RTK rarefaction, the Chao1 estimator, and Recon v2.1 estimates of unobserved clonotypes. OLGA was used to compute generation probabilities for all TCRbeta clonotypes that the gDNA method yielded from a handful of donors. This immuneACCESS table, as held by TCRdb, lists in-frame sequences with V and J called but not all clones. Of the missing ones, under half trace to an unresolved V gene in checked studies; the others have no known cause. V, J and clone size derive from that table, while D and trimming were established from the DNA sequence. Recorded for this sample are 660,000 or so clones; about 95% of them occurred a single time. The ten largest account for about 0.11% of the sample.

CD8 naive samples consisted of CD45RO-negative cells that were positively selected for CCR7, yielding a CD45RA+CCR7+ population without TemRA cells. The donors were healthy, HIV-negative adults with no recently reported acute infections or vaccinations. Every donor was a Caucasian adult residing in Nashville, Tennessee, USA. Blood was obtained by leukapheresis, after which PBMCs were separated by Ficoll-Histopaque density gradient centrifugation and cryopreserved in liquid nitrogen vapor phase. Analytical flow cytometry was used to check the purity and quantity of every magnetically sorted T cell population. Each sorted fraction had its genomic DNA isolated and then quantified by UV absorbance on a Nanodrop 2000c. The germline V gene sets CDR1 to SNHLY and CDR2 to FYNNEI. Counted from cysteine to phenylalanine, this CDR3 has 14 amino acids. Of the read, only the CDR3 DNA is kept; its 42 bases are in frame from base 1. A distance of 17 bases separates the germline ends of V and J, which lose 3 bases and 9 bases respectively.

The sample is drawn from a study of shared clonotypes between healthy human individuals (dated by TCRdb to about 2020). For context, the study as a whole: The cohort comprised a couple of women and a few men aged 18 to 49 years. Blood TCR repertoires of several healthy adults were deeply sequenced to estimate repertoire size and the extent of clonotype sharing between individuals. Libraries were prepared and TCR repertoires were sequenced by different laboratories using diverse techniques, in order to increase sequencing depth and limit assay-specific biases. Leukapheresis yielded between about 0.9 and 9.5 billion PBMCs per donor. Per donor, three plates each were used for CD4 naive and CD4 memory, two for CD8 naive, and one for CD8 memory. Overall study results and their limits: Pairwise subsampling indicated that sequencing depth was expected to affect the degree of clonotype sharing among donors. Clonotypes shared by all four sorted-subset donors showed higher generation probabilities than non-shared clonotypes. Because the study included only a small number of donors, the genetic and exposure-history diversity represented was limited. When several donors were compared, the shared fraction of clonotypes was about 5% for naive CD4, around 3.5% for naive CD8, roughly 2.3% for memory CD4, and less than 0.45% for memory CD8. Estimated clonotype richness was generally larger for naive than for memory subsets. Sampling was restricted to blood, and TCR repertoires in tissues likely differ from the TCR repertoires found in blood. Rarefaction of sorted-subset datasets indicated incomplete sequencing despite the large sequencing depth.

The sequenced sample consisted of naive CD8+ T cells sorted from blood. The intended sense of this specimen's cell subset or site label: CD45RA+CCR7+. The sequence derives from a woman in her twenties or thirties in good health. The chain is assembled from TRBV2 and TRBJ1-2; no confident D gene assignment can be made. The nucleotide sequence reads TGTGCCAGCAGTGATGGGTCAGGACTCCGGAGCTACACCTTC. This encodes CASSDGSGLRSYTF.